Given below is one TCR beta chain in context. This clonotype was detected only a few times. Its antigen remains undetermined. Base qualities are missing; no much larger clone stands one base away. The library was made by 5' RACE. TCRdb shows the sequencer as Illumina HiSeq 2000. Template switching introduced a universal primer binding site; the final cDNA contained a unique molecular identifier, enabling accurate counting of TCR cDNA molecules. Specific primers in the conserved constant-segment region were used to synthesize first-strand cDNA for the TCR alpha and beta chains. To control for contamination, every cDNA library was double barcoded, receiving both a SMART-Mk sample barcode and Illumina barcodes. TruSeq adapter sequences, together with Illumina sample barcodes, were added in two successive PCR steps. Sequencing of the TCR alpha and beta cDNA libraries was done on the Illumina HiSeq platform using custom primers. Regarding the original processing steps: Unique molecular identifiers were extracted from raw reads with MiGEC, and CDR3 positions were determined with MiXCR. For each individual, recombination models were inferred using an EM algorithm with the repgenHMM and IGoR tools. Shared clonotypes were analyzed with the tcR package in R, and sharing was normalized by the product of cloneset sizes. Out-of-frame nonproductive sequences were analyzed to study raw recombination free of thymic and clonal selection effects. Using fastp at Q25 and MiXCR, TCRdb reprocessed the public reads and kept productive beta chains. A single entry per CDR3 protein holds the most common genes and DNA from its merged rows. The V and J calls follow TCRdb's processing rather than the paper's. This sample comprises around 490,000 distinct CDR3 sequences, approximately 20% of them detected only once. Approximately 0.5% of the sample is in the top ten clones.

V loses 0 bases at its end and J loses 5 bases; junction bases beyond the gene matches: 7. Measured from the cysteine to the phenylalanine, the CDR3 is 15 residues long. Here the CDR3 DNA is all that survives: 45 bases in frame from base 1. The germline V gene yields MGHRA for CDR1 and YSYEKL for CDR2. The record originates from a study of identical twins (dated by TCRdb to the mid-2010s). With respect to the entire study: The study deep-sequenced TCR alpha and beta repertoires from monozygotic twins, unrelated adults of various ages and cord blood to test whether fetal clonotypes persist. To rule out contamination, the twin experiments were replicated at different times with different library preparation protocols.

Broader findings and caveats from the paper: Compared with coincidental sharing between unrelated individuals, an excess of low generation-probability sequences was observed among out-of-frame TCR alpha sequences shared between twins. Because the same donors could not be followed over many years, conclusions were based on cross-sectional statistical analysis. Invariant T cells such as MAIT and iNKT could partly confound zero-insertion analyses, though diverse VJ usage argued against this for most clonotypes. In monozygotic twins, out-of-frame TCR alpha sharing was systematically underestimated by recombination models, although the models agreed with sharing between unrelated individuals. Fewer insertions were carried by abundant cord blood beta clonotypes; a weaker similar trend was observed in young adult naive repertoires, while no such trend was observed in memory repertoires. Excess twin sharing in beta out-of-frame sequences was weaker because fewer shared sequences lowered the signal-to-noise ratio.

Every donor in the study was a healthy Caucasian. Three pairs of female monozygotic twins, all aged about 18 to 30 years, were included in the twin cohort. Positive isolation kits from Invitrogen were used to isolate CD4+ and CD8+ T cell populations. These data were also reused for a study on yellow fever vaccine responses in identical twins. That second publication adds: According to the authors, the vaccine-induced T cell response in identical twins seemed to be partly convergent and partly specific to each individual. In the study, vaccine-responding T cell clones were precisely tracked in identical twins.

The source material was CD4+ T cells sorted from blood. This TCR came from a woman in her late teens or twenties in good health. Here the chain combines TRBV4-1 and TRBJ2-7, with 7 junctional bases fitting TRBD1. The DNA sequence is given as TGCGCCAGCAGCCAAGATGAAACAGGGGTGAACGAGCAGTACTTC. This yields the protein CASSQDETGVNEQYF.